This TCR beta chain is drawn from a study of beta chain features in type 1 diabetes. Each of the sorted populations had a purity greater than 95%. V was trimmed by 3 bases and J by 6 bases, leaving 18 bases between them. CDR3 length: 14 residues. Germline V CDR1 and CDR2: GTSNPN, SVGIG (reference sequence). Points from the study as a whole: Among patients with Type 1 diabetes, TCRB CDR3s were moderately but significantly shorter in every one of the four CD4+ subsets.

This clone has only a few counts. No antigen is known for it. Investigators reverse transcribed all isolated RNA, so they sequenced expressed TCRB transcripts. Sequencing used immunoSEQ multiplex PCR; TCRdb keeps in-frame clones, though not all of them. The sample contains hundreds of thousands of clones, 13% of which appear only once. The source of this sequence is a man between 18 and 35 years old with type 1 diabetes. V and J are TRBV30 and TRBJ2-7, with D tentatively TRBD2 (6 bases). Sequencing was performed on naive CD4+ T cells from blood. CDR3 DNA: TGTGCCTGGAGCCCTACAAGCCTAGCGCTCGAGCAGTACTTC. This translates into CAWSPTSLALEQYF.